The TCR beta chain described here comes from a study of vaccination and CD4 T cells after COVID-19. CDR3 size: 13 residues. After removal of 5 bases from V and 5 bases from J, the junction contained 7 bases not matched to a gene. The germline gives CDR1 DFQATT, CDR2 SNEGSKA (reference sequence). The Oncomine TCR Beta short-read assay was what sequenced the DNA obtained from cultured CD4+ T cells. MiXCR was run by TCRdb on the PCR reads, yielding one entry per CDR3 protein. In the table there are some 17,000 distinct CDR3 sequences, 45% of which are singletons. As concerns this clonotype: The antigen is undetermined.

This sample's treatment: roughly 10-day PBMC culture with coronavirus spike peptide pools or control peptides (ViraFEST assay). ViraFEST stimulated the growth of antigen-specific T cells using peptide pools and subsequently profiled their TCRs by sequencing. The source material was CD4+ T cells from blood, cultured in vitro, sampled before SARS-CoV-2 vaccination. The chain recombines TRBV20-1 with TRBJ2-7; 9 bases map to TRBD1. The source of this sequence is a human donor who received a COVID-19 vaccine. In nucleotides, the CDR3 is TGCAGTGCTGGACCCGGGACAGGGAACGAGCAGTACTTC. As protein: CSAGPGTGNEQYF.